Presented here are 28 T cell receptor beta chains from one specimen sequenced in a study of blood T cell repertoires in COVID-19. Only in-frame clones appear in the TCRdb table, and some are missing; sequencing was by immunoSEQ multiplex PCR. This table holds around 250,000 clones, around 84% found once. The specimen sequenced was PBMCs or T cells enriched from blood (not recorded which). These receptors were taken from a young man who had recovered from COVID-19.

The chain couples TRBV27 to TRBJ1-5; 10 bases are a match to TRBD1. The CDR3 contains 15 residues. V shed 4 bases, J shed 4 bases, and the junction held 4 bases outside the gene matches. CDR1 and CDR2 (germline): MNHEY, SMNVEV (reference sequence). The CDR3 DNA is TGTGCCAGCAGTTGGGGGACAGGGGATAATCAGCCCCAGCATTTT. Protein sequence: CASSWGTGDNQPQHF.

The chain links TRBV7-9 to TRBJ2-1; D perhaps matches TRBD1 (5 bases). CDR1 SEHNR and CDR2 FQNEAQ come from the germline V gene (reference sequence). The CDR3 has 15 amino acids. V lost 4 bases and J lost 1, with 11 bases in between. The CDR3 sequence is CASSSPGWSYNEQFF. The DNA for the CDR3 is TGTGCCAGCAGCTCACCAGGGTGGTCCTACAATGAGCAGTTCTTC.

The CDR3 nucleotides read TGTGCCAGCAGCTTGTTGGGACAGGGGAATTCACCCCTCCACTTT. This gives the protein CASSLLGQGNSPLHF. The chain links TRBV7-9 to TRBJ1-6, with TRBD1 matching 10 bases. CDR3 length equals 15 residues. The V gene end was trimmed by 3 bases and the J gene end by 7 bases; junction bases not matched to a gene: 3. Germline loops: CDR1 SEHNR, CDR2 FQNEAQ (reference sequence). Variable domain in full (rest from reference TRBV7-9 and TRBJ1-6): DTGVSQNPRHKITKRGQNVTFRCDPISEHNRLYWYRQTLGQGPEFLTYFQNEAQLEKSRLLSDRFSAERPKGSFSTLEIQRTEQGDSAMYLCASSLLGQGNSPLHFGNGTRLTVT.

This chain uses TRBV4-1 with TRBJ2-1; TRBD2 aligns across 8 bases. CDR1 is MGHRA, CDR2 YSYEKL, per germline. The J segment lost 6 bases and the V segment lost 3 bases, leaving 10 bases of the junction unmatched. The CDR3 runs to 16 residues. CDR3 coding DNA: TGCGCCAGCAGCCATCGAAGCGGGAGTTTGAGCAATGAGCAGTTCTTC. As protein: CASSHRSGSLSNEQFF.

DNA of the CDR3: TGTGCCAGCTCAAATCTAGCGGGATTGAACTACAATGAGCAGTTCTTC. Its protein product is CASSNLAGLNYNEQFF. This chain connects TRBV18 to TRBJ2-1; 9 bases are a match to TRBD2. This CDR3 contains 16 residues. Losses at the gene ends were 5 bases for V and 3 bases for J; bases not matched to a gene: 8. Germline CDR1 and CDR2: KGHSH and LQKENI.

V is TRBV6-4 and J is TRBJ2-2; 7 bases align to TRBD1. Germline V gives CDR1 MRHNA, CDR2 SNTAGT. This CDR3 contains 13 residues. V gave up 3 bases and J gave up 5 bases; unmatched junction bases: 0. This CDR3 is CASSEQGTGELFF. DNA of the CDR3: TGTGCCAGCAGTGAACAGGGGACCGGGGAGCTGTTTTTT.

J is TRBJ2-7 and V is TRBV7-6; 8 bases agree with TRBD2. J gave up 1 base and V 2 bases, and 7 bases lay outside the gene matches. Germline CDR1 and CDR2: SGHVS and FNYEAQ. This CDR3 spans 16 amino acids. The CDR3 is CASSLSGLGGSYEQYF. The CDR3 coding sequence is TGTGCCAGCAGCTTATCGGGACTAGGCGGATCCTACGAGCAGTACTTC.

This clone has only one observation. The chain combines TRBV7-8 with TRBJ2-5; D not resolved. Germline CDR1 reads SGHVS; CDR2 reads FQNEAQ. V lost 0 bases, J lost 2 bases, and 10 bases lay in between. The CDR3 sequence is 15 residues long. As DNA, the CDR3 is TGTGCCAGCAGCTTAGCCGAGACTCCTCAAGAGACCCAGTACTTC. Amino acids: CASSLAETPQETQYF.

This clone appeared a single time. The genes are TRBV15 and TRBJ1-5; D gene ambiguous. V dropped 1 base and J dropped 5 bases, with 3 bases sitting between them. This CDR3 region has 12 residues. CDR1 is LNHNV, CDR2 YYDKDF, per germline (reference sequence). The CDR3 DNA reads TGTGCCACCAGCAGAGGAGATCAGCCCCAGCATTTT. Its protein product is CATSRGDQPQHF.

The CDR3 nucleotides read TGTGCCAGCAGTTTGCCCGGGACAGGAGCTTTCTTT. Translation gives CASSLPGTGAFF. The chain carries TRBV12-3 or TRBV12-4 and TRBJ1-1; TRBD1 matches at 8 bases. This CDR3 region has 12 residues. Trimming cost V 3 bases and J 10 bases; bases outside gene matches: 4.

The chain combines TRBV28 with TRBJ1-2, with D perhaps matching TRBD1 (6 bases). This CDR3 region has 14 residues. Germline assignment: CDR1 MDHEN and CDR2 SYDVKM. V dropped 8 bases and J dropped 7 bases, with 20 bases sitting between them. CDR3 nucleotide sequence: TGTGCCAGCCTAGATGGGCAGGGGCGGATTGGCTACACCTTC. Its translation: CASLDGQGRIGYTF.

This chain joins TRBV12-3 or TRBV12-4 and TRBJ1-2, with TRBD1 matching 9 bases. CDR3 length equals 13 residues. Trimming cost V 6 bases and J 4 bases; bases outside gene matches: 3. The CDR3 protein is CASSDRGSYGYTF. The CDR3 DNA is TGTGCCAGCAGCGACAGGGGGTCCTATGGCTACACCTTC.

This sequence joins TRBV7-2 and TRBJ2-7; D perhaps matches TRBD1 (6 bases). Trimming took 2 bases from V and 7 from J, leaving 15 bases between them. The CDR3 totals 14 residues. Germline CDR1 reads SGHTA; CDR2 reads FQGNSA. CDR3 nucleotides: TGTGCCAGCAGCTTATCTGGGGGCCATGGGGAGCAGTACTTC. Encoded protein: CASSLSGGHGEQYF.

This chain joins TRBV18 and TRBJ2-7; D not resolved. V was cut by 0 bases and J by 0 bases, with 9 bases left in between. The CDR3 sequence is 15 residues long. Germline loops: CDR1 KGHSH, CDR2 LQKENI. The CDR3 DNA reads TGTGCCAGCTCACCACCGAGAGTGAACTCCTACGAGCAGTACTTC. As protein: CASSPPRVNSYEQYF.

This chain connects TRBV18 to TRBJ2-3, with TRBD2 identical over 15 bases. The CDR3 runs 18 residues. The ends lost 2 bases at V and 1 base at J; junction bases unmatched: 4. Germline V gene lookup returns CDR1 KGHSH and CDR2 LQKENI. In nucleotides, the CDR3 is TGTGCCAGCTCACCAGGACTAGCGGGAGGGTACCGCACAGATACGCAGTATTTT. Translation: CASSPGLAGGYRTDTQYF.

The chain employs TRBV29-1 and TRBJ1-3; D possibly corresponds to TRBD1 (6 bases). This CDR3 is built from 13 residues. Per the germline V gene, CDR1 is SQVTM and CDR2 is ANQGSEA. The V and J ends lost 7 bases and 0 bases respectively, with 10 bases between them. The CDR3 region is CSAVGGSGNTIYF. Here the CDR3 DNA reads TGCAGCGCCGTAGGGGGCTCTGGAAACACCATATATTTT.

The chain combines TRBV2 with TRBJ1-4, with 9 bases that match TRBD1. Germline values: CDR1 SNHLY, CDR2 FYNNEI. Trimming cost V 4 bases and J 7 bases; bases outside gene matches: 4. This CDR3 is built from 14 residues. The CDR3 protein is CASSGDRDPEKLFF. In DNA form, the CDR3 reads TGTGCCAGCAGTGGGGACAGGGATCCTGAAAAACTGTTTTTT.

The chain carries TRBV30 and TRBJ1-3; D is unresolved. The CDR3 is 13 amino acids. V was shortened by 0 bases and J by 7 bases, with 10 bases between the two germline ends. From germline, CDR1 is GTSNPN and CDR2 SVGIG (reference sequence). The chain's CDR3 is CAWSVGGDNTIYF. CDR3 nucleotides: TGTGCCTGGAGTGTAGGAGGTGACAACACCATATATTTT.

This clone was detected only a few times. The chain couples TRBV6-4 to TRBJ2-7; TRBD2 matches 10 bases. The germline CDR1 and CDR2 sequences are MRHNA and SNTAGT. The CDR3 consists of 12 residues. The CDR3: CTGTSESYEQYF. CDR3 bases: TGTACCGGGACTAGCGAATCCTACGAGCAGTACTTC.

The chain links TRBV10-3 to TRBJ1-5; no clear D. The CDR3 sequence is 15 residues long. CDR1 ENHRY and CDR2 SYGVKD come from the germline V gene. Deletions cut 3 bases from V and 5 bases from J, with 14 bases between. The CDR3 is CAISETVGSHQPQHF. The CDR3 DNA reads as TGTGCCATCAGTGAAACAGTCGGATCCCATCAGCCCCAGCATTTT.

This clone was counted only a few times. CDR3 bases: TGTGCCACCTTCTACAGGGAACGTGGGGCTGAAGCTTTCTTT. Translated, it gives CATFYRERGAEAFF. The chain carries TRBV24-1 and TRBJ1-1; the D gene is possibly TRBD1 (6 bases). This CDR3 has 14 residues. Per germline, CDR1 KGHDR and CDR2 SFDVKD. V was shortened by 9 bases and J by 6 bases, with 19 bases between the two germline ends.

The gene calls are TRBV7-3 and TRBJ1-1, with D tentatively TRBD1 (5 bases). With 0 bases removed from V and 7 bases from J, the gap between germline ends came to 9 bases. From germline, CDR1 is SGHTA and CDR2 FQGTGA. The CDR3 covers 13 residues. The DNA of the CDR3 is TGTGCCAGCAGCTTAACCGGGCAGGGTGAAGCTTTCTTT. Protein: CASSLTGQGEAFF. The full variable domain, in which reference TRBV7-3 and TRBJ1-1 provide the parts outside the CDR3, is GAGVSQTPSNKVTEKGKYVELRCDPISGHTALYWYRQSLGQGPEFLIYFQGTGAADDSGLPNDRFFAVRPEGSVSTLKIQRTERGDSAVYLCASSLTGQGEAFFGQGTRLTVV.

The rearrangement uses TRBV19 and TRBJ1-2, with D perhaps TRBD1 (5 bases). V lost 5 bases and J lost 6, with 16 bases in between. Germline CDR1 is LNHDA and CDR2 is SQIVND (reference sequence). This CDR3 contains 14 residues. CDR3 DNA sequence: TGTGCCAGTAGTCCTCAGGGTTATTGGGATGGCTACACCTTC. Translating gives CASSPQGYWDGYTF.

The CDR3 sequence is CASSLARIRGGEQYF. CDR3 bases: TGTGCCAGCAGCTTAGCGCGGATAAGGGGGGGGGAGCAGTACTTC. The J gene is TRBJ2-7, the V gene TRBV7-2; a possible D gene is TRBD2 (7 bases). CDR1 is SGHTA and CDR2 is FQGNSA in the germline V gene. CDR3 length equals 15 residues. The V and J ends lost 0 bases and 7 bases respectively, with 16 bases between them.

The chain couples TRBV27 to TRBJ1-1; D is undetermined. CDR1 and CDR2 from the germline V gene are MNHEY and SMNVEV (reference sequence). The CDR3 extends over 14 amino acids. The V end was cut by 2 bases, the J end by 4 bases, with 11 bases between. The CDR3 nucleotides are TGTGCCAGCAGTTTAGGGCGGGGTGGCACTGAAGCTTTCTTT. Translation gives CASSLGRGGTEAFF.

The chain joins TRBV3-1 (or the pseudogene TRBV3-2) to TRBJ1-3; 8 nucleotides agree with TRBD1. Germline assignment: CDR1 LGHDT and CDR2 YNNKEL (reference sequence). V shed 1 base, J shed 4 bases, and the junction held 3 bases outside the gene matches. The length of the CDR3 is 15 residues. CDR3 DNA: TGTGCCAGCAGCCAAGGACAGGGGTCAGGAAACACCATATATTTT. This gives the protein CASSQGQGSGNTIYF.

V is TRBV3-1 (or the pseudogene TRBV3-2) and J is TRBJ2-1, with D tentatively TRBD1 (5 bases). Germline V CDR1 and CDR2: LGHDT, YNNKEL (reference sequence). This CDR3 spans 14 amino acids. Trimming removed 1 base from V and 9 bases from J, with 13 bases in between. CDR3 DNA: TGTGCCAGCAGCCAAGTGGGGCCCTCGGCTGAGCAGTTCTTC. Encoded protein: CASSQVGPSAEQFF.

This chain connects TRBV15 to TRBJ1-5; possibly TRBD1 for D (5 bases). Trimming left V 7 bases short and J 2 bases short, with 9 bases between. CDR1 is LNHNV, CDR2 YYDKDF, per germline (reference sequence). This CDR3 has 13 amino acids. Here the CDR3 DNA reads TGTGCCACCACTATGACAGGCAATCAGCCCCAGCATTTT. This codes for CATTMTGNQPQHF.